The 22 T cell receptor beta chains listed next were all sequenced from one sample in a study of tumor and adjacent non-tumor tissue in lung cancer. RNA was extracted from bulk tissue without any cell sorting. TCRbeta libraries were built with three rounds of nested PCR, modified from ARM-PCR. TCRdb re-called the multiplex PCR reads through MiXCR, storing one row per CDR3 protein. Here the sample spans approximately 75,000 distinct CDR3 sequences, under 80% being singletons. What was sequenced was lung tumor tissue. These receptors were obtained from a woman in her 50s with non-small cell lung cancer.

V is TRBV6-5 and J is TRBJ2-3; the D is unclear. The CDR3 sequence is 15 residues long. V lost 4 bases to trimming and J lost 8 bases, with 19 bases between them. Per the germline V gene, CDR1 is MNHEY and CDR2 is SVGAGI. In nucleotides, the CDR3 is TGTGCCAGCAGTTTCCGGCCTCTTTACAAAGCTACGCAGTATTTT. Translated, it gives CASSFRPLYKATQYF.

This clonotype was seen a handful of times. Sequence at one end of the junction differs from germline and may be a read error. The rearrangement joins TRBV4-1 to TRBJ2-7; D might be TRBD2 (6 bases). This CDR3 has 15 residues. The germline gives CDR1 MGHRA, CDR2 YSYEKL. The CDR3 is CASSQERGDFYEQYF. CDR3 in DNA: TGCGCCAGCAGCCAAGAGCGAGGGGACTTCTACGAACAGTACTTC.

Worth noting for this clonotype: One end of the junction fails to match germline, which may point to a read error. CDR3 residues: CVSSYASGGPRDNQYF. Here the CDR3 DNA reads TGTGTCAGCAGTTACGCGAGCGGGGGGCCGCGAGATAACCAGTATTTT. The chain links TRBV6-5 to TRBJ2-3, with 9 bases aligning to TRBD2. Germline V gene data show CDR1 as MNHEY and CDR2 as SVGAGI. This CDR3 is 16 amino acids long.

Note on this clonotype: The conserved closing phenylalanine or tryptophan is absent in this CDR3, likely reflecting a read error. The chain employs TRBV12-3 or TRBV12-4 and TRBJ1-1; D is unresolved. This CDR3 is 13 amino acids long. Trimming removed 11 bases from V and 6 bases from J, with 19 bases in between. The CDR3 nucleotides read TGTGCCTGCACAGTCCTGGGTGATTCTGAAGCTTTCTAC. Its protein is CACTVLGDSEAFY.

This clonotype has a handful of counts. With a much larger clone just one base away, this may be a read error. The chain recombines TRBV20-1 with TRBJ2-3, with D hard to call. V gave up 8 bases and J gave up 5 bases, with 5 bases separating them. The CDR3 has 9 residues. Germline V CDR1 and CDR2: DFQATT, SNEGSKA (reference sequence). The CDR3 here is CSSGDTQYF. The CDR3 nucleotides read TGCAGTTCTGGAGATACGCAGTATTTT.

The chain links TRBV6-6 to TRBJ2-3, with a possible D match to TRBD1 (6 bases). V was pared by 5 bases and J by 5 bases, with 20 bases between. The CDR3 extends over 16 amino acids. CDR1 and CDR2 (germline): MNHNY, SVGAGI (reference sequence). The CDR3 here is CASSNRRQEVVDTQYF. CDR3 sequence (DNA): TGTGCCAGCAGTAATCGTAGACAGGAAGTGGTAGATACGCAGTATTTT.

This clonotype was seen only once. The junction departs from the called germline gene at one end, perhaps through a read error. The chain has TRBV11-1 and TRBJ2-7; TRBD1 matches at 8 bases. Per the germline V gene, CDR1 is SGHAT and CDR2 is FQDESV (reference sequence). This CDR3 region has 15 residues. The CDR3 loop reads CASSPTGAAYYEQYF. CDR3 in DNA: TGTGCCAGCAGCCCGACAGGGGCGGCCTACTACGAGCAGTATTTC.

To note about this clonotype: A read error may account for a junction end that differs from germline. The chain has TRBV5-1 and TRBJ1-1; possibly TRBD1 for D (5 bases). The CDR3 loop spans 16 amino acids. Germline assignment: CDR1 SGHRS and CDR2 YFSETQ. This CDR3 is CVSSFTVSPGGTEASF. As DNA, the CDR3 is TGCGTCAGCAGCTTTACGGTCAGCCCGGGAGGGACTGAAGCTTCCTTT.

The V call is TRBV11-1, the J call TRBJ2-7, with a possible D match to TRBD1 (6 bases). With 4 bases removed from V and 9 bases from J, the gap between germline ends came to 22 bases. Germline CDR1 is SGHAT and CDR2 is FQDESV (reference sequence). CDR3 size: 15 residues. The CDR3 region has the DNA TGTGCCAGCAGCTGGGCAGGGGCGGCCTCCTACATGCAGTACTTC. Its translation is CASSWAGAASYMQYF.

This clonotype was seen only once. The V gene is TRBV7-8, the J gene TRBJ2-5; D is possibly TRBD1 (5 bases). The germline gives CDR1 SGHVS, CDR2 FQNEAQ. The CDR3 has 13 amino acids. The CDR3 DNA is TGTGTCGGCAGCGTCAGGGTTCTCGAGACCCAGTACTTC. Protein: CVGSVRVLETQYF.

The V gene is TRBV11-2, the J gene TRBJ2-3, with 9 bases lining up with TRBD2. V was clipped by 9 bases and J by 3 bases; unmatched bases: 13. The length of the CDR3 is 16 residues. Germline assignment: CDR1 SGHAT and CDR2 FQNNGV. CDR3 sequence reads: CASNLVGGRGTDTQYF. Here the CDR3 DNA reads TGTGCCAGTAACTTAGTGGGCGGGAGGGGAACAGATACGCAGTATTTT.

This clonotype was recorded at least ten times. V usage is TRBV5-1 and J usage is TRBJ2-7; D is perhaps TRBD1 (5 bases). In germline, CDR1 is SGHRS, CDR2 YFSETQ. The CDR3 is made up of 13 amino acids. Deletions cut 4 bases from V and 3 bases from J, with 11 bases between. CDR3 residues: CASSPDTGYEQYF. The CDR3 DNA reads TGCGCCAGCAGCCCAGACACAGGCTACGAGCAGTACTTC.

In the case of this clonotype: A single base separates this from a much larger clone, so it may be a read error. This rearrangement joins TRBV30 to TRBJ1-2; TRBD1 might be the D (5 bases). V was pared by 5 bases and J by 4 bases, with 11 bases between. CDR1 is GTSNPN, CDR2 SVGIG, per germline (reference sequence). The CDR3 covers 12 residues. CDR3 DNA: TGTGCCTGGTCAGGGCGTGTCTATGGCTACACCTTC. This encodes CAWSGRVYGYTF.

Worth noting for this clonotype: A clone one base away is much larger, so this may be a read error. V usage is TRBV28 and J usage is TRBJ2-7; 14 bases line up with TRBD2. The CDR3 covers 15 residues. Per the germline V gene, CDR1 is MDHEN and CDR2 is SYDVKM. CDR3 sequence: CAGSGTSGRRNEQYF. The CDR3 DNA reads TGTGCCGGCAGTGGGACTAGCGGGAGAAGAAACGAGCAGTACTTC.

The genes are TRBV6-1 and TRBJ1-5; tentative D call: TRBD1 (5 bases). From germline, CDR1 is MNHNS and CDR2 SASEGT. V dropped 7 bases and J dropped 5 bases, with 18 bases sitting between them. The CDR3 spans 15 residues. The CDR3 coding sequence is TGTGCCAGCAATGACAGTGACATATACGATCAGCCCCAGCATTTT. It codes for CASNDSDIYDQPQHF.

There are many counts of this clonotype. The rearrangement joins TRBV20-1 to TRBJ2-5, with a weak D call TRBD1 (6 bases). The germline V gene has CDR1 DFQATT and CDR2 SNEGSKA (reference sequence). V was pared by 3 bases and J by 5 bases, with 16 bases between. The CDR3 runs to 14 residues. The CDR3 bases are TGCAGTGCTAGGTTGGGCAGGGGAGTGGAGACCCAGTACTTC. Residues: CSARLGRGVETQYF.

As for this clonotype: At one end the junction does not follow the germline gene, possibly because of a read error. The V and J genes are TRBV11-3 and TRBJ2-4, with D perhaps assigned TRBD1 or TRBD2 (6 bases each). The length of the CDR3 is 14 residues. CDR1 and CDR2 (germline): SGHNT, YENEEA. CDR3 sequence: CASSSIVEGGIHYF. Written as DNA, the CDR3 is TGTGCCAGCAGCTCAATAGTGGAGGGGGGCATTCACTACTTC.

A note on this clonotype: At one end the junction does not follow the germline gene, possibly because of a read error. The genes are TRBV7-8 and TRBJ2-6, with a tentative D call TRBD1 (5 bases). The CDR3 is 15 amino acids. CDR1 and CDR2 from the germline V gene are SGHVS and FQNEAQ. Written as DNA, the CDR3 is TGTGCCAGCAGCATGTGGGTATCTGGGGCCAAGGTCCTGACTTTC. Residues: CASSMWVSGAKVLTF.

On this clonotype: A much larger clone is a single base away; this may be a read error. The V call is TRBV20-1, the J call TRBJ1-1; weak D call: TRBD1 (5 bases). Germline V gives CDR1 DFQATT, CDR2 SNEGSKA (reference sequence). The CDR3 contains 15 residues. CDR3 sequence: CSTSDSLWGDTEAFF. The DNA for the CDR3 is TGCAGTACTAGTGACAGTCTCTGGGGGGACACTGAAGCTTTCTTT.

This clonotype was picked up many times. This rearrangement joins TRBV13 to TRBJ2-1, with 9 bases aligning to TRBD2. Looked up from germline, CDR1 is PRHDT and CDR2 is FYEKMQ (reference sequence). This CDR3 has 16 amino acids. V lost 5 bases to trimming and J lost 3 bases; unmatched junction nucleotides: 8. CDR3 region: CASSVSGREYYNEQFF. CDR3 DNA sequence: TGTGCCAGCAGCGTTAGCGGGAGAGAGTACTACAATGAGCAGTTCTTC.

V is TRBV6-1 and J is TRBJ2-5; 9 nucleotides agree with TRBD1. Germline lookup yields CDR1 MNHNS and CDR2 SASEGT. The trim removed 3 bases at V and 8 bases at J, leaving 13 bases unmatched. The CDR3 length is 16 residues. The CDR3 here is CASSEAVGQGRDTQYF. The CDR3 nucleotides are TGTGCCAGCAGTGAGGCCGTGGGACAGGGAAGAGATACCCAGTACTTC.

On this clonotype itself: The junction departs from the called germline gene at one end, perhaps through a read error. The chain combines TRBV11-2 with TRBJ2-1, with 12 bases that match TRBD2. The CDR3 spans 15 residues. The V gene's germline CDR1 is SGHAT and CDR2 FQNNGV. CDR3 bases: TGTACCAGCAGCTTAGGGGCTAGCGGGAGGGCTGAGCAGTTCTTC. The encoded protein is CTSSLGASGRAEQFF.